This T cell receptor beta chain was sequenced during a study of cytotoxic CD8 clonotypes in ibrutinib-treated CLL. As for the study in general: With a range of 6 to 36, the median treatment time before response samples were taken was more than nine months. Study outcomes and limitations: Sustained-remission and progressing patients had different sampling times.

Trimming pared 4 bases from V and 3 bases from J, leaving 12 bases between. The V gene's germline CDR1 is SGHNT and CDR2 YYREEE (reference sequence). There are 14 residues in the CDR3. To note about this clone: What it binds is not known.

Here immunoSEQ multiplex PCR was the method, and the copy in TCRdb shows in-frame clones only, minus some. Of about 21,000 clones in the sample, roughly 70% are singletons; the top ten hold about a quarter. Source: PBMCs, taken before ibrutinib treatment. V gene TRBV5-4 combines with J gene TRBJ2-3; D perhaps matches TRBD1 (6 bases). The TCR sequence derives from a human donor with chronic lymphocytic leukemia. CDR3 in amino acids: CASSPPRGTDTQYF. As DNA, the CDR3 is TGTGCCAGCAGCCCACCTAGGGGGACAGATACGCAGTATTTT. Based on the CDR3 plus reference TRBV5-4 and TRBJ2-3, the full variable domain is ETGVTQSPTHLIKTRGQQVTLRCSSQSGHNTVSWYQQALGQGPQFIFQYYREEENGRGNFPPRFSGLQFPNYSSELNVNALELDDSALYLCASSPPRGTDTQYFGPGTRLTVL.